This TCR beta chain was captured by sequencing in a study of blood T cell repertoires in COVID-19. In the study overall: Sites across the United States, Italy and Spain contributed samples from acute and convalescent COVID-19. The cDNA or gDNA used as material had been derived from T cells, B-cell-depleted T cells, or PBMCs.

Individuals aged about 18 to 90 years were recruited from 24 US areas. Sequenced by immunoSEQ multiplex PCR; TCRdb stores in-frame clones only, minus some. The sample gives about 330,000 clones, approximately 89% of which show up once; approximately 5% is in the top ten. The receptor was derived from a woman in her 30s who had recovered from COVID-19. Material: PBMCs or T cells enriched from blood (not recorded which).

The CDR3, as DNA: TGCGCCAGCAGCCAAGAAAGGCAGGGTCCGTCCAATAATTCACCCCTCCACTTT. It codes for CASSQERQGPSNNSPLHF. The J gene is TRBJ1-6, the V gene TRBV4-3; TRBD1 is a possible D gene (5 bases). The CDR3 extends over 18 amino acids. The V gene's germline CDR1 is LGHNA and CDR2 YSLEER. V lost 0 bases to trimming and J lost 5 bases, with 17 bases between them.